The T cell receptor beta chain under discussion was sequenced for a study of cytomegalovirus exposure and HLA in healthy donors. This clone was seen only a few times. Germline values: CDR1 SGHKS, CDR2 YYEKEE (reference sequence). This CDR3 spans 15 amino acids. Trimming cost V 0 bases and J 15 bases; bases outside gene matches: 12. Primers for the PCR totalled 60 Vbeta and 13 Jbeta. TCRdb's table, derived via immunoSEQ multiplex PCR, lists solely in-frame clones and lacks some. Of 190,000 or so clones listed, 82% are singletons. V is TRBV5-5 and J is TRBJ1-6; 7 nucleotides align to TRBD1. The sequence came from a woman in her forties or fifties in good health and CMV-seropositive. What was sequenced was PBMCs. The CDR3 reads CASSLANSPQGGLHF. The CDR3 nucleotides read TGTGCCAGCAGCTTGGCCAATTCTCCTCAGGGGGGCCTCCACTTT. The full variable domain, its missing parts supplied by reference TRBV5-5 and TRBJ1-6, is DAGVTQSPTHLIKTRGQQVTLRCSPISGHKSVSWYQQVLGQGPQFIFQYYEKEERGRGNFPDRFSARQFPNYSSELNVNALLLGDSALYLCASSLANSPQGGLHFGNGTRLTVT.